Presented here are 6 T cell receptor beta chains from one specimen sequenced in a study of T cells after yellow fever vaccination. TCRdb reanalysed the 5' RACE reads using MiXCR and keeps one entry per CDR3 protein. This sample yields fewer than 350,000 distinct CDR3 sequences, of which less than 4.5% are seen a single time; 20% to 30% belongs to the top ten. The sample consisted of PBMCs, taken on the day of the yellow fever booster vaccination. Receptors originate from a man younger than 35 who received the YFV17D yellow fever vaccine.

There are many counts of this clonotype. The chain recombines TRBV19 with TRBJ2-1; the match to TRBD1 covers 7 bases. The CDR3 extends over 14 amino acids. From germline, CDR1 is LNHDA and CDR2 SQIVND (reference sequence). Trimming removed 7 bases from V and 4 bases from J; junction bases left unmatched: 7. The CDR3 region is CASNTGASYNEQFF. As DNA, the CDR3 is TGTGCCAGTAATACAGGGGCGTCGTACAATGAGCAGTTCTTC.

This clonotype was counted many times. The rearrangement joins TRBV24-1 to TRBJ2-1; the match to TRBD2 covers 9 bases. Germline loops: CDR1 KGHDR, CDR2 SFDVKD. V was pared by 5 bases and J by 12 bases, with 19 bases of the junction left unmatched. The CDR3 has 17 residues. The CDR3 region has the DNA TGTGCCACCAGTGGCGGCGCTTTTGGGACTAGCCCCTCGGCGCAGTTCTTC. Residues: CATSGGAFGTSPSAQFF.

This clonotype was counted many times. The chain employs TRBV21-1 and TRBJ2-7; TRBD1 reflects the table's D call only, with no check against the DNA. TRBV21-1 is an annotated pseudogene. CDR3 length: 14 amino acids. Here the CDR3 reads CASSNCRTGSEQYF. The CDR3 DNA reads TGTGCCAGCAGCAATTGCCGGACAGGCTCCGAGCAGTACTTC.

This clonotype was seen at least ten times. V usage is TRBV9 and J usage is TRBJ2-3; 8 bases agree with TRBD2. Germline CDR1 is SGDLS and CDR2 is YYNGEE. V lost 2 bases to trimming and J lost 4 bases; unmatched junction nucleotides: 3. The CDR3 spans 14 residues. The CDR3 reads CASSVGTRPDTQYF. The CDR3 DNA sequence: TGTGCCAGCAGCGTGGGGACTAGGCCAGATACGCAGTATTTT.

This clonotype was counted between two and nine times. This sequence joins TRBV5-1 and TRBJ1-2; D remains unclear. The V end was cut by 3 bases, the J end by 8 bases, with 14 bases between. The CDR3 spans 13 residues. CDR1 and CDR2 (germline): SGHRS, YFSETQ. As DNA, the CDR3 is TGCGCCAGCAGCTCCGTGGTTGACGGGGGCTACACCTTC. The encoded protein is CASSSVVDGGYTF.

This clonotype has more than one count but fewer than ten. The chain employs TRBV7-9 and TRBJ1-1; D is unclear. The CDR3 sequence is 17 residues long. Germline V gene lookup returns CDR1 SEHNR and CDR2 FQNEAQ (reference sequence). The V gene lost 2 bases and the J gene lost 0 bases, with 16 bases spanning the gap. CDR3 bases: TGTGCCAGCAGCTTAATCCCATCAACGGCCGTGAACACTGAAGCTTTCTTT. This translates into CASSLIPSTAVNTEAFF.